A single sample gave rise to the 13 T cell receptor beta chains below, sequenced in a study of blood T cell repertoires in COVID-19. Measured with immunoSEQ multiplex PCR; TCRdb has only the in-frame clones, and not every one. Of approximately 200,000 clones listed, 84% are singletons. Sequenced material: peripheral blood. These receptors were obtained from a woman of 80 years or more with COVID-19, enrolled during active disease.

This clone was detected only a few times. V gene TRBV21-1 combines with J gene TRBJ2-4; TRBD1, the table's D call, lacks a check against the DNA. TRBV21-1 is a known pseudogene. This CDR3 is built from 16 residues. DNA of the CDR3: TGTGCCAGCAGGGGACAGGGCCAGGTAGCCAAAAACATTCAGTACTTC. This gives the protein CASRGQGQVAKNIQYF.

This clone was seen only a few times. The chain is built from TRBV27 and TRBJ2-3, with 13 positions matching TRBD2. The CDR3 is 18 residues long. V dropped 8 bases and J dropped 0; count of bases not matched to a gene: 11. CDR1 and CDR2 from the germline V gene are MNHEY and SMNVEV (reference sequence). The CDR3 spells CASGSRLAGGHSTDTQYF. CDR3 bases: TGTGCCAGCGGATCCCGACTAGCGGGAGGCCATAGCACAGATACGCAGTATTTT.

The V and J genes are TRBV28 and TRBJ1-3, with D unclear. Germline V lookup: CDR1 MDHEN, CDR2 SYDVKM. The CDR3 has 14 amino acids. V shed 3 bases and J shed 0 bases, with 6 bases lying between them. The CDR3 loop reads CASSLYSSGNTIYF. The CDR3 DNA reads TGTGCCAGCAGTTTGTACAGCTCTGGAAACACCATATATTTT.

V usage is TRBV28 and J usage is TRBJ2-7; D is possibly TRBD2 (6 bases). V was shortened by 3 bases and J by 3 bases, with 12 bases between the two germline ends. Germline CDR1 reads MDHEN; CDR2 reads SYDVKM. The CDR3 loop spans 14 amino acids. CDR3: CASSLEGRIYEQYF. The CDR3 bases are TGTGCCAGCAGTTTGGAGGGAAGGATCTACGAGCAGTACTTC.

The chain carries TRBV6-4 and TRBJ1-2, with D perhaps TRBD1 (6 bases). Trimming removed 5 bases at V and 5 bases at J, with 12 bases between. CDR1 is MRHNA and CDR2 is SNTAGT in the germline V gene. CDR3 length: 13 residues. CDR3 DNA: TGTGCCAGCAGTCACAGCAGGGGATATGGCTACACCTTC. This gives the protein CASSHSRGYGYTF.

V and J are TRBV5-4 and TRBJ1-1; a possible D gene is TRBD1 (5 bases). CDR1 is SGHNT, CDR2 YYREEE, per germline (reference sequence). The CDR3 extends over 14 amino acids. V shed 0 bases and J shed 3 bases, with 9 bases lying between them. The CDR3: CASSLGEGYTEAFF. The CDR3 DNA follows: TGTGCCAGCAGCTTGGGGGAGGGGTACACTGAAGCTTTCTTT. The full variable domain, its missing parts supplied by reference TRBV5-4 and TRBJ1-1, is ETGVTQSPTHLIKTRGQQVTLRCSSQSGHNTVSWYQQALGQGPQFIFQYYREEENGRGNFPPRFSGLQFPNYSSELNVNALELDDSALYLCASSLGEGYTEAFFGQGTRLTVV.

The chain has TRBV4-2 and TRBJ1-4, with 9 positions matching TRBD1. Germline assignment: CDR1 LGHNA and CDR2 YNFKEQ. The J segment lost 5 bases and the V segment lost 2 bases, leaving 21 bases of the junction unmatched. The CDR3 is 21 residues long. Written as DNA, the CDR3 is TGTGCCAGCAGCCAAAACGTCTTAGAGGGGACAGGGTACCTTCTGAATGAAAAACTGTTTTTT. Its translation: CASSQNVLEGTGYLLNEKLFF.

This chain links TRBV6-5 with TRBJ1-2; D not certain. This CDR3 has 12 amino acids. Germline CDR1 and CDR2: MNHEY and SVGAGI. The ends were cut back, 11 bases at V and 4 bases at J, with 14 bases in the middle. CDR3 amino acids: CASEAGSYGYTF. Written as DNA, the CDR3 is TGTGCCTCCGAGGCGGGCAGCTATGGCTACACCTTC.

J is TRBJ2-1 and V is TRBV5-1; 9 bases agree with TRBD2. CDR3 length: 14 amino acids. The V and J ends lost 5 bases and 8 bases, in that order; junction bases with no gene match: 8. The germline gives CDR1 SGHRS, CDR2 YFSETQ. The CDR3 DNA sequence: TGCGCCAGCAGTCTTAGCAGCGGGGGGCATGAGCAGTTCTTC. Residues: CASSLSSGGHEQFF.

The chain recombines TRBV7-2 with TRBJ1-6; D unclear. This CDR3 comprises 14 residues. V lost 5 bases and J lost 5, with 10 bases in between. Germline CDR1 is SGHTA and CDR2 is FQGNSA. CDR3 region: CASSPHFHNSPLHF. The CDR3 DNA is TGTGCCAGCAGCCCACATTTCCATAATTCACCCCTCCACTTT.

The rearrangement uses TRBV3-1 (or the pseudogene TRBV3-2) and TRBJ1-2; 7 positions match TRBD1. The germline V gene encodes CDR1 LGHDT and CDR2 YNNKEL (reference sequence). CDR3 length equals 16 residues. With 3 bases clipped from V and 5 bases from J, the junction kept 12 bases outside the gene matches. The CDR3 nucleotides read TGTGCCAGCAGCCAGCAGGGGGAGTATTTGACTTATGGCTACACCTTC. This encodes CASSQQGEYLTYGYTF.

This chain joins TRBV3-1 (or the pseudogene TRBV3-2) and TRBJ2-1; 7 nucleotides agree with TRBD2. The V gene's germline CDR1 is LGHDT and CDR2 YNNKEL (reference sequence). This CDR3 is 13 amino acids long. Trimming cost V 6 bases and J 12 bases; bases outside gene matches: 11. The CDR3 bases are TGTGCCAGCAGTCCTGGGCTAGCGGTCAGGCAGTTCTTC. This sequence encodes CASSPGLAVRQFF.

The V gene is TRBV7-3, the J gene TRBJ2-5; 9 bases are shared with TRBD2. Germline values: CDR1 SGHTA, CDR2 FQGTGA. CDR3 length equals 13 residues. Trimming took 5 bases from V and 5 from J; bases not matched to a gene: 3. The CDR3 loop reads CASSQAGGETQYF. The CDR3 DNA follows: TGTGCCAGCAGCCAAGCGGGGGGCGAGACCCAGTACTTC.